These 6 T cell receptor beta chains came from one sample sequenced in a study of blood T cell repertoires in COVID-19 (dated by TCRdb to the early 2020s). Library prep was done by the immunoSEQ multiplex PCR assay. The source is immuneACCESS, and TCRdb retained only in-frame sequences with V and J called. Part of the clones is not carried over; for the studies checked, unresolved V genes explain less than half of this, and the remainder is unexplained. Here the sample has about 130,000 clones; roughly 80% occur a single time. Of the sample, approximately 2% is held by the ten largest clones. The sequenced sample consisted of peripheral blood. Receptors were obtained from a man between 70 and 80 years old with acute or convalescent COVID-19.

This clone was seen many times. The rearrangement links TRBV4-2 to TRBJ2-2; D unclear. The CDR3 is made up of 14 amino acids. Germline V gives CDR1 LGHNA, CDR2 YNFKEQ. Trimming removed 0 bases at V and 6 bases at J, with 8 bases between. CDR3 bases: TGTGCCAGCAGCCAAGATCTCCTCGCCGGGGAGCTGTTTTTT. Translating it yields CASSQDLLAGELFF.

The CDR3: CASSLGLREQFF. The DNA for the CDR3 is TGTGCCAGCAGCTTAGGTCTCCGGGAGCAGTTCTTC. V and J are TRBV7-9 and TRBJ2-1; D unclear. Germline assignment: CDR1 SEHNR and CDR2 FQNEAQ (reference sequence). The CDR3 totals 12 residues. Deletions cut 1 base from V and 10 bases from J, with 8 bases between.

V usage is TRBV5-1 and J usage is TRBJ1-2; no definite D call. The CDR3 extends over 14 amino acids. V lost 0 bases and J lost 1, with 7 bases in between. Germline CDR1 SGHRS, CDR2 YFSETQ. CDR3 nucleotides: TGCGCCAGCAGCTTGGAAAGCGATAACTATGGCTACACCTTC. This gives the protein CASSLESDNYGYTF.

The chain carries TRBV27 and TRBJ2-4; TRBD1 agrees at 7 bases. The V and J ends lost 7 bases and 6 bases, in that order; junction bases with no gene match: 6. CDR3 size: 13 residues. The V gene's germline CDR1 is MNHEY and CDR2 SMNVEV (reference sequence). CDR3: CASTDRVRNIQYF. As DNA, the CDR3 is TGTGCCAGCACCGACAGGGTCCGAAACATTCAGTACTTC.

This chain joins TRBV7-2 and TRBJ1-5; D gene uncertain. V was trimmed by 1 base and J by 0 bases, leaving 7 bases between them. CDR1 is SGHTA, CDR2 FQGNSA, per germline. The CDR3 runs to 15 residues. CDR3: CASSLGGFSNQPQHF. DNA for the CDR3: TGTGCCAGCAGCTTAGGAGGGTTTAGCAATCAGCCCCAGCATTTT.

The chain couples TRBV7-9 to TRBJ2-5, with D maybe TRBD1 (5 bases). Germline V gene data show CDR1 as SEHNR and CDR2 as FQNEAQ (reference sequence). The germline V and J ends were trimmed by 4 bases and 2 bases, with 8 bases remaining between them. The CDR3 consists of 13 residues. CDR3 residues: CASSSRTQETQYF. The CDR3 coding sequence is TGTGCCAGCAGCTCTCGGACACAAGAGACCCAGTACTTC.